This T cell receptor (beta chain) derives from a study of T cells in Graves' hyperthyroidism and ophthalmopathy. Study results and caveats: Progression to ophthalmopathy was predicted a median of 6.5 months early. Classification by a 13 V-J model distinguished ophthalmopathy from stable hyperthyroidism.

There were TCR beta CDR3 regions amplified from RNA transcripts. First-round RT-PCR targeting the TCR CDR3 was performed with the HTBI primer set. TCRdb passed the multiplex PCR reads through MiXCR, listing each CDR3 protein once. The data contain around 500,000 distinct CDR3 sequences, about 16% of them singletons. J lost 4 bases, V lost 2 bases, and 7 bases had no gene match. The CDR3 covers 15 residues. The germline V gene encodes CDR1 SGHRS and CDR2 YFSETQ. This clonotype showed up many times. The antigen is unknown. Among ophthalmopathy patients, the Clinical Activity Score reached at least 3, the NOSPECS grade reached at least 4, and duration remained under 3 months.

The sequence came from a woman under 40 with Graves' ophthalmopathy. The chain links TRBV5-1 to TRBJ2-7, with 9 bases lining up with TRBD2. Sequencing input: blood. The CDR3 nucleotides are TGCGCCAGCAGCTTCGGGGCTAGCGGGGAATACGAGCAGTACTTC. Its protein product is CASSFGASGEYEQYF.